The rows below give T cell receptor beta chains drawn from one sample of a study of Ad26.COV2.S vaccination and SARS-CoV-2 variants. Data came from immunoSEQ multiplex PCR; TCRdb stores just in-frame clones and leaves some out. Of a few hundred thousand clones listed, approximately 90% are singletons. Sequences were derived from peripheral blood, sampled in a trial of Ad26.COV2.S vaccine versus placebo. These receptors were collected from a person aged 18 to 65 who received the Ad26.COV2.S COVID-19 vaccine or a placebo. CDR3s leave out the opening cysteine and the closing phenylalanine or tryptophan.

v_call: TRBV18; cdr3_aa: ASSEGDINYGYT
v_call: TRBV5-1; cdr3_aa: ASSLGPRTGELF
v_call: TRBV19; cdr3_aa: ASSLDRTSTDTQY
v_call: TRBV4-3; cdr3_aa: ASSQAPGLTAYNEQF
v_call: TRBV4-3; cdr3_aa: ASSQTGSSYEQY
v_call: TRBV10-2; cdr3_aa: ASSEDRVSTDTQY
v_call: TRBV28; cdr3_aa: ARYEQY
v_call: TRBV9; cdr3_aa: ASSVGQGKGEKLF
v_call: TRBV7-9; cdr3_aa: ASSFPAREPGNTIY
v_call: TRBV2; cdr3_aa: ASSEAGSNNEQF
v_call: TRBV6-5; cdr3_aa: ASSWGQGSQPQH
v_call: TRBV24-1; cdr3_aa: ATSDLQYWGRGNQPQH
v_call: TRBV12-3/TRBV12-4; cdr3_aa: ASSLARQPQH
v_call: TRBV4-3; cdr3_aa: ASSQFRGTYEQY
v_call: TRBV27; cdr3_aa: ASSYTGNQPQH
v_call: TRBV19; cdr3_aa: ASSVDRDSLEKLF
v_call: TRBV28; cdr3_aa: ASSQWEPAGNTIY
v_call: TRBV19; cdr3_aa: ASSTGQGVIYGYT